These 17 T cell receptor beta chains came from one sample sequenced in a study of T cell changes during pregnancy in multiple sclerosis. Produced via immunoSEQ multiplex PCR; TCRdb's table is partial and in-frame only. The data contain roughly 41,000 clones, around 94% of them singletons. This specimen was peripheral blood, taken in the third trimester of pregnancy. The receptors shown here come from a female donor with multiple sclerosis, enrolled in a pregnancy study.

Notes on this clone: The sample holds other DNA sequences that translate to the same CDR3. The chain links TRBV19 to TRBJ1-5; 7 bases fit TRBD1. Germline loops: CDR1 LNHDA, CDR2 SQIVND (reference sequence). The V gene end was trimmed by 2 bases and the J gene end by 4 bases; junction bases not matched to a gene: 2. CDR3 length: 14 residues. CDR3 residues: CASSIRDRNQPQHF. Written as DNA, the CDR3 is TGTGCCAGTAGTATAAGGGACAGAAATCAGCCCCAGCATTTT.

This chain links TRBV18 with TRBJ1-2; D might be TRBD1 (6 bases). The V end was cut by 3 bases, the J end by 5 bases, with 16 bases between. The CDR3 is 15 residues long. Germline V gives CDR1 KGHSH, CDR2 LQKENI. This CDR3 reads CASSPATGRAYGYTF. The CDR3 coding sequence is TGTGCCAGCTCACCGGCTACAGGGAGGGCTTATGGCTACACCTTC. The whole variable domain, remainder taken from reference TRBV18 and TRBJ1-2, is NAGVMQNPRHLVRRRGQEARLRCSPMKGHSHVYWYRQLPEEGLKFMVYLQKENIIDESGMPKERFSAEFPKEGPSILRIQQVVRGDSAAYFCASSPATGRAYGYTFGSGTRLTVV.

CDR3 nucleotides: TGTGCCAGCAGCGTGAATCCCGGGACAGGGGTAACAGATACGCAGTATTTT. Amino acid sequence: CASSVNPGTGVTDTQYF. V and J are TRBV5-4 and TRBJ2-3, with 10 bases identical to TRBD1. CDR3 size: 17 residues. Germline-derived CDR1 and CDR2 are SGHNT and YYREEE (reference sequence). V was pared by 4 bases and J by 3 bases, with 11 bases of the junction left unmatched.

The J gene is TRBJ2-1, the V gene TRBV9, with D maybe TRBD2 (7 bases). Germline CDR1 is SGDLS and CDR2 is YYNGEE. The length of the CDR3 is 14 residues. The ends were cut back, 6 bases at V and 6 bases at J, with 16 bases in the middle. CDR3 protein: CASNRGGGGNEQFF. The CDR3 DNA follows: TGTGCCAGCAATAGGGGGGGAGGGGGCAATGAGCAGTTCTTC.

Details on this clone: The germline gene is not matched at one end of the junction; a read error may be the cause. The V call is TRBV15, the J call TRBJ2-1, with 7 bases that match TRBD2. Germline V CDR1 and CDR2: LNHNV, YYDKDF (reference sequence). This CDR3 contains 13 residues. CDR3 coding DNA: TGTGCCACCAGCAGGGGCGAGTCATTACTAGCGCTCTTC. Protein sequence: CATSRGESLLALF.

The chain has TRBV5-1 and TRBJ1-2, with a weak D call TRBD1 (6 bases). This CDR3 has 15 residues. Germline lookup yields CDR1 SGHRS and CDR2 YFSETQ. Trimming cost V 0 bases and J 5 bases, with 14 bases left between them. The CDR3 DNA reads TGCGCCAGCAGCTTGGGGGGGACACTCGTTTATGGCTACACCTTC. It codes for CASSLGGTLVYGYTF. The variable domain in full, with the rest retrieved from reference TRBV5-1 and TRBJ1-2, is KAGVTQTPRYLIKTRGQQVTLSCSPISGHRSVSWYQQTPGQGLQFLFEYFSETQRNKGNFPGRFSGRQFSNSRSEMNVSTLELGDSALYLCASSLGGTLVYGYTFGSGTRLTVV.

The gene calls are TRBV7-2 and TRBJ2-5; D is unclear. Trimming pared 2 bases from V and 5 bases from J, leaving 12 bases between. This CDR3 has 14 amino acids. CDR1 SGHTA and CDR2 FQGNSA come from the germline V gene. Written as DNA, the CDR3 is TGTGCCAGCAGCTTAATTTCCTTCCCCGAGACCCAGTACTTC. It encodes CASSLISFPETQYF.

V is TRBV7-2 and J is TRBJ1-1, with D maybe TRBD1 (5 bases). Germline CDR1 and CDR2: SGHTA and FQGNSA. Trimming removed 1 base from V and 8 bases from J, with 14 bases in between. The CDR3 runs to 14 residues. CDR3 sequence reads: CASSLVRSTEEAFF. The CDR3 bases are TGTGCCAGCAGCTTAGTAAGGTCGACAGAAGAAGCTTTCTTT. Using reference TRBV7-2 and TRBJ1-1 for the parts outside the CDR3, the full variable domain is GAGVSQSPSNKVTEKGKDVELRCDPISGHTALYWYRQSLGQGLEFLIYFQGNSAPDKSGLPSDRFSAERTGGSVSTLTIQRTQQEDSAVYLCASSLVRSTEEAFFGQGTRLTVV.

This sequence joins TRBV18 and TRBJ1-1, with a weak D call TRBD1 (6 bases). Trimming removed 2 bases from V and 10 bases from J, with 11 bases in between. The germline V gene has CDR1 KGHSH and CDR2 LQKENI. The CDR3 consists of 12 residues. The DNA for the CDR3 is TGTGCCAGCTCACCATTACAGGGAAGAGCTTTCTTT. Translation: CASSPLQGRAFF.

The chain is built from TRBV9 and TRBJ2-1, with TRBD2 matching over 13 bases. Germline trimming cut 4 bases from V and 6 bases from J; bases unmatched to any gene: 4. The CDR3 is 15 residues long. Germline V CDR1 and CDR2: SGDLS, YYNGEE. CDR3 coding DNA: TGTGCCAGCAGCCCAACTAGCGGGAGGGCCAATGAGCAGTTCTTC. Its translation: CASSPTSGRANEQFF.

CDR3 in amino acids: CASSLIGTSGTYNEQFF. The CDR3, as DNA: TGTGCCAGCAGTCTCATCGGGACTAGCGGGACCTACAATGAGCAGTTCTTC. The chain is built from TRBV28 and TRBJ2-1; 13 bases are a match to TRBD2. The V segment lost 5 bases and the J segment 2 bases; nucleotides outside the gene matches: 6. This CDR3 has 17 amino acids. Germline V gene sequence: CDR1 MDHEN, CDR2 SYDVKM.

This chain uses TRBV5-6 with TRBJ2-3; 10 positions agree with TRBD2. Trimming took 2 bases from V and 2 from J; bases not matched to a gene: 8. This CDR3 is built from 17 residues. Germline CDR1 SGHDT, CDR2 YYEEEE. The CDR3: CASSFRTSGAVTDTQYF. The CDR3, as DNA: TGTGCCAGCAGCTTTAGGACTAGCGGAGCCGTCACAGATACGCAGTATTTT.

This clone has only one observation. The chain couples TRBV6-1 to TRBJ2-7, with TRBD2 identical over 8 bases. This CDR3 has 13 amino acids. CDR1 MNHNS and CDR2 SASEGT come from the germline V gene. The V gene end was trimmed by 7 bases and the J gene end by 4 bases; junction bases not matched to a gene: 6. In DNA form, the CDR3 reads TGTGCCAGCAAGGTAGCGGGAAGGTACGAGCAGTACTTC. Its translation is CASKVAGRYEQYF.

The rearrangement joins TRBV7-8 to TRBJ1-5; 9 nucleotides line up with TRBD1. This CDR3 spans 15 amino acids. Trimming at V came to 5 bases and at J to 4 bases, leaving 6 bases not matched to a gene. Germline V CDR1 and CDR2: SGHVS, FQNEAQ. CDR3 DNA: TGTGCCAGCAGCACAGAGGACAGGGGAAATCAGCCCCAGCATTTT. Protein sequence: CASSTEDRGNQPQHF.

This chain's CDR3 is CASSPRLAGGYNEQFF. The CDR3 coding sequence is TGTGCCAGTAGTCCGCGACTAGCGGGGGGGTACAATGAGCAGTTCTTC. This sequence joins TRBV19 and TRBJ2-1; 14 bases are shared with TRBD2. Germline CDR1 is LNHDA and CDR2 is SQIVND (reference sequence). There are 16 residues in the CDR3. Trimming removed 5 bases from V and 4 bases from J; junction bases left unmatched: 4.

The chain joins TRBV2 to TRBJ2-7; 7 nucleotides match TRBD2. The germline gives CDR1 SNHLY, CDR2 FYNNEI. This CDR3 has 11 residues. V trimming: 8 bases; J trimming: 6 bases; junction bases outside the gene matches: 4. CDR3 region: CASHGLGEQYF. The CDR3, as DNA: TGTGCCAGCCACGGACTAGGCGAGCAGTACTTC.

The chain has TRBV6-5 and TRBJ2-2, with D tentatively TRBD1 (6 bases). V was trimmed by 0 bases and J by 7 bases, leaving 12 bases between them. The CDR3 runs 15 residues. The germline gives CDR1 MNHEY, CDR2 SVGAGI. Here the CDR3 reads CASSYSTGYNGELFF. The CDR3 nucleotides are TGTGCCAGCAGTTACTCAACAGGGTACAACGGGGAGCTGTTTTTT.